These 9 T cell receptor beta chains were all obtained from the same sample, sequenced in a study of cytomegalovirus exposure and HLA in healthy donors. PCR amplification relied on 60 Vbeta primers (plus 13 Jbeta primers). Assay: immunoSEQ multiplex PCR; the TCRdb copy retains only in-frame clones and omits some. This sample carries 150,000 or so clones, with 1.6% going to the ten biggest clones. Sequenced: PBMCs. These receptors all come from a woman aged 50 to 65 in good health and CMV-seronegative.

This chain uses TRBV9 with TRBJ1-1; D might be TRBD1 (6 bases). The V gene lost 5 bases and the J gene lost 4 bases, with 18 bases spanning the gap. The CDR3 spans 15 residues. CDR1 is SGDLS and CDR2 is YYNGEE in the germline V gene. CDR3 residues: CASSVAGAFGTEAFF. The CDR3, as DNA: TGTGCCAGCAGTGTCGCGGGGGCTTTTGGCACTGAAGCTTTCTTT.

The V and J genes are TRBV11-2 and TRBJ2-7; TRBD1 matches at 11 bases. Germline assignment: CDR1 SGHAT and CDR2 FQNNGV. The CDR3 contains 15 residues. V lost 10 bases and J lost 7; bases outside the gene matches: 15. In DNA, the CDR3 is TGTGCCATCCTCAAGGTTGGACAGGGGGCAAGAGAGCAGTACTTC. This encodes CAILKVGQGAREQYF.

This chain joins TRBV7-9 and TRBJ2-1; 8 bases match TRBD2. CDR1 SEHNR and CDR2 FQNEAQ come from the germline V gene (reference sequence). This CDR3 is 16 amino acids long. V lost 5 bases to trimming and J lost 5 bases; unmatched junction nucleotides: 11. The CDR3 sequence: CASSPPPSGGHNEQFF. The CDR3 nucleotides read TGTGCCAGCAGCCCACCTCCAAGCGGGGGTCACAATGAGCAGTTCTTC. The variable domain in full, completed from reference TRBV7-9 and TRBJ2-1, reads DTGVSQNPRHKITKRGQNVTFRCDPISEHNRLYWYRQTLGQGPEFLTYFQNEAQLEKSRLLSDRFSAERPKGSFSTLEIQRTEQGDSAMYLCASSPPPSGGHNEQFFGPGTRLTVL.

The rearrangement links TRBV2 to TRBJ1-6, with unresolved D. The CDR3 is 17 residues long. V lost 1 base and J 3 bases, leaving 13 bases between the germline ends. CDR1 is SNHLY, CDR2 FYNNEI, per germline. The CDR3 region has the DNA TGTGCCAGCAGTGAAGTGAACAATTCCATCTATAATTCACCCCTCCACTTT. Translated: CASSEVNNSIYNSPLHF.

V usage is TRBV28 and J usage is TRBJ2-5; the match to TRBD2 covers 11 bases. The J call is in doubt because the DNA end fits TRBJ2-7 better. This CDR3 has 22 residues. Germline lookup yields CDR1 MDHEN and CDR2 SYDVKM. The CDR3 loop is CASSFVLPSGRFGKSGSYEQYF. For the CDR3, the DNA is TGTGCCAGCAGTTTCGTCCTCCCTAGCGGGAGGTTTGGTAAGTCCGGATCCTACGAGCAGTACTTC.

V and J are TRBV5-1 and TRBJ2-5; 8 positions agree with TRBD2. After removal of 0 bases from V and 5 bases from J, the junction contained 6 bases not matched to a gene. This CDR3 spans 15 amino acids. Germline-derived CDR1 and CDR2 are SGHRS and YFSETQ. CDR3 loop: CASSLAGGARETQYF. CDR3 DNA: TGCGCCAGCAGCTTGGCCGGGGGGGCGCGGGAGACCCAGTACTTC. The full variable domain, completed using reference TRBV5-1 and TRBJ2-5, is KAGVTQTPRYLIKTRGQQVTLSCSPISGHRSVSWYQQTPGQGLQFLFEYFSETQRNKGNFPGRFSGRQFSNSRSEMNVSTLELGDSALYLCASSLAGGARETQYFGPGTRLLVL.

The chain is built from TRBV7-8 and TRBJ2-7; TRBD1 aligns across 7 bases. Germline loops: CDR1 SGHVS, CDR2 FQNEAQ. This CDR3 is built from 18 residues. With V trimmed by 5 bases and J by 2 bases, 18 bases remained unmatched. CDR3 bases: TGTGCCAGCAGCGCAAAGGACGGAAGGGGGCCAACACCCTACGAGCAGTACTTC. This encodes CASSAKDGRGPTPYEQYF.

The chain joins TRBV2 to TRBJ2-3; TRBD2 might be the D (5 bases). V was shortened by 8 bases and J by 4 bases, with 13 bases between the two germline ends. Germline values: CDR1 SNHLY, CDR2 FYNNEI. This CDR3 is 13 amino acids long. The CDR3 nucleotides are TGTGCCAGCGGGAATCAGAGGGCAGATACGCAGTATTTT. Protein sequence: CASGNQRADTQYF.

V is TRBV9 and J is TRBJ2-2, with TRBD2 matching over 7 bases. CDR3 size: 17 residues. Germline loops: CDR1 SGDLS, CDR2 YYNGEE. Losses at the gene ends were 4 bases for V and 4 bases for J; bases not matched to a gene: 13. In nucleotides, the CDR3 is TGTGCCAGCAGCAGAAGGGGCCTAGCGGACCTCACCGGGGAGCTGTTTTTT. Translating it yields CASSRRGLADLTGELFF.